A single TCR beta chain is shown here with its context. The specificity of this receptor is unknown. Base-call qualities are not available, and no considerably larger clone is one nucleotide away. The time point label corresponds to: patch test 3, about 24 weeks after DPC sensitization. The sample's treatment or condition label is to be understood as: therapeutic diphenylcyclopropenone sensitization with weekly scalp DPC. At each patch-test visit, blood was drawn before the patch test was applied. Patients were eligible if aged 18 to 70, diagnosed with alopecia and judged suitable for DPC therapy, and pregnant patients were excluded. Total RNA was extracted from unfractionated whole blood collected in Tempus Blood RNA tubes. V is pared back by 3 bases and J by 2 bases, with 18 bases lying between the germline termini. CDR1 and CDR2, looked up from the germline V gene, are SGDLS and YYNGEE. From the cysteine through the phenylalanine, the CDR3 covers 16 amino acids. Solely the CDR3 DNA is kept, with 48 bases framed from the first base.

These data come from a study of human T cells and chemical hapten exposure (dated by TCRdb to the early 2020s). Describing the broader study: For sensitization, 2% DPC in acetone was applied to an approximately 2 cm by approximately 2 cm area of upper inner arm skin. Libraries were combined into a pool for sequencing, and differences in TCR yield between samples came mainly from small differences in library volumes within the pool. Blood for TCR sequencing was provided by twenty-nine alopecia patients at one to four time points (pre-sensitization, 2, 6 and 24 weeks). Blood was sampled from patients pre-sensitization (week 0) and at 2, 6 and about 24 weeks after DPC sensitization. The mostly female patient cohort included alopecia areata with under or over 50% scalp involvement, alopecia totalis and alopecia universalis. This study followed changes in the peripheral blood TCR repertoire in vivo during primary and secondary sensitization of alopecia patients to the hapten diphenylcyclopropenone (DPC). Patch testing was done on the upper back using Finn chambers containing 0.01% DPC, and results were scored after 6 days according to International Contact Dermatitis Research Group standards. Weekly therapeutic DPC doses were additionally applied to the scalp of patients throughout the roughly 24-week study period. Paper-wide results and their limitations: All patients had alopecia, a presumed autoimmune disease, so their immune response might differ from that of healthy individuals. DPC sensitization did not change how many TCRs were above 1 in 1000 frequency, and no evidence was found of alterations in global repertoire structure. Significantly more large CDR3 similarity clusters were formed by expanded TCRs than by pre-sensitization or healthy control sets, consistent with antigen-driven responses. After repeated subsampling, the strength of the expansion versus patch-test correlation and the threshold at which it became significant changed. Patch test score was positively correlated with the number of PT1 expanded TCRs, with significance at thresholds 8, 16 and 32 but not at 4.

Library prep was done by RACE. The run used a NextSeq 500. Library preparation attached unique molecular identifiers to individual cDNA molecules for quantitative, reproducible TCR counting. For every blood RNA sample, sequencing covered both the TCR alpha and TCR beta chains. The paper's data handling went like this. A median of around 96,000 TCRs per sample was observed, with a range of about 20,000 to 700,000. V, J and CDR3 annotation of the TCR reads was carried out using the Decombinator software suite. Every sample was subsampled to the same number of TCRs (28,000) for the PS versus PT1 abundance plots. TCRs were defined as expanded if absent before sensitization and observed at least eight times at the 2-week time point. The public reads were run again by TCRdb, first through fastp at Q25 and then through MiXCR, and only productive beta chains were kept. Merged by CDR3 protein, the rows form single entries marked with the most common genes and DNA. The V and J calls shown here were made by TCRdb, not taken from the authors' results. The sample yields about 160,000 distinct CDR3 sequences; 28% were counted once. The top ten hold roughly 2.2% of the sample.

The receptor comes from a woman under 30 with alopecia areata. Some clones in this sample may be carry-over from other donors' samples. The specimen was whole blood, collected in connection with sensitization to the hapten diphenylcyclopropenone (DPC). Recombination joined TRBV9 with TRBJ2-7; the D match is possibly TRBD1 or TRBD2, with 5 bases aligned in each. This receptor has the CDR3 CASSAGPFRSPYEQYF. The sequenced DNA: TGTGCCAGCAGCGCGGGACCCTTCCGGAGCCCCTACGAGCAGTACTTC.